The clone carrying this TCR beta chain was seen a handful of times. Here immunoSEQ multiplex PCR was the method, and the copy in TCRdb shows in-frame clones only, minus some. The sample lists 50,000 or so clones, approximately 82% occurring once. Single viable CD3+CD4+CD8-CD45RO+ cells were sorted as the memory CD4+ T cells. Positive selection with CD4 microbeads enriched total CD4+ T cells. The data belong to a study of memory CD4+ T cells and cytomegalovirus serostatus. Trimming took 10 bases from V and 3 from J, leaving 22 bases between them. CDR1 and CDR2 from the germline V gene are WNHNN and SYGVQD (reference sequence). The CDR3 loop spans 16 amino acids.

The source is an adult in good health and CMV-seropositive. The sample was memory CD4+ T cells from blood. V usage is TRBV10-1 and J usage is TRBJ1-5; D call uncertain. CDR3 sequence: CANAIPKAGSNQPQHF. The CDR3 DNA reads as TGCGCCAACGCCATTCCCAAGGCGGGATCCAATCAGCCCCAGCATTTT.